This T cell receptor (beta chain) was sequenced in a study of blood T cell repertoires in COVID-19. On the study more broadly: Acute and convalescent COVID-19 samples came from the United States, Italy and Spain. T cells, B-cell-depleted T cells, or PBMCs provided the cDNA or gDNA that served as material.

One Seattle source followed patients from active infection through their disease course. The germline V gene has CDR1 SGHDT and CDR2 YYEEEE. Trimming removed 2 bases from V and 0 bases from J, with 5 bases in between. CDR3 size: 14 residues. Original processing methods: Reference gene primer amplification in the assay estimated nucleated cell counts. TCRdb's table, derived via immunoSEQ multiplex PCR, lists solely in-frame clones and lacks some. The V and J calls and the clone size are those of that table, but D and trimming were determined from the DNA. This sample has 250,000 to 300,000 clones, with about 86% found just once.

The sequence was obtained from a woman aged 25 to 39 with COVID-19, enrolled during active disease. J is TRBJ2-2 and V is TRBV5-6; D unresolved. Sequencing input: peripheral blood. The CDR3: CASSLVANTGELFF. CDR3 coding DNA: TGTGCCAGCAGCTTAGTAGCGAACACCGGGGAGCTGTTTTTT.